This T cell receptor beta chain was obtained from a study of shared clonotypes between healthy human individuals. Turning to the study itself: Aged between 18 and 49, the donors were a couple of women and three men.

Germline V CDR1 and CDR2: MNHEY, SMNVEV (reference sequence). V was clipped by 3 bases and J by 7 bases, with 19 bases between them. The CDR3 is made up of 17 amino acids. The naive CD8 population came from CD45RO-negative cells selected for CCR7, without terminally differentiated effector memory CD45RA+ cells. Comments on this clone: Its target is unknown.

Clones were sequenced by immunoSEQ multiplex PCR, and TCRdb holds only the in-frame ones, with some missing. Of 1.5 million to 2.5 million clones in the sample, about 95% were seen once. Findings and caveats of the study: Relative to clonotypes present in all four donors, those not shared had lower generation probabilities.

Sequenced: naive CD8+ T cells sorted from blood. The rearrangement links TRBV27 to TRBJ1-6, with unresolved D. This clonotype originated in a man between 18 and 35 years old in good health. As DNA, the CDR3 is TGTGCCAGCAGTTTCTCCCCGGGAGCAAGTGGAAATTCACCCCTCCACTTT. Translated: CASSFSPGASGNSPLHF.